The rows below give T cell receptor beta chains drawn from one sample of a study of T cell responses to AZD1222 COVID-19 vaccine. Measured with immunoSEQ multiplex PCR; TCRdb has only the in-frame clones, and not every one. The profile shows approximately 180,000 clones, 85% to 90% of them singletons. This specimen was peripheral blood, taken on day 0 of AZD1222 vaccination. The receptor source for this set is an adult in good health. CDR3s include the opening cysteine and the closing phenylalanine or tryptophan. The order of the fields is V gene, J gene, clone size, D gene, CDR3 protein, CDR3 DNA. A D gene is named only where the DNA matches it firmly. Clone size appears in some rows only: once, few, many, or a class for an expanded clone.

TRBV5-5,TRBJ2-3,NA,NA,CASSTRTARGDTQYF,TGTGCCAGCAGCACCCGCACTGCGCGGGGAGATACGCAGTATTTT
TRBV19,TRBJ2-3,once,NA,CATTETRADTQYF,TGTGCCACCACGGAAACTAGGGCAGATACGCAGTATTTT
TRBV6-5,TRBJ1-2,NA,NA,CASSYSRQGYGYTF,TGTGCCAGCAGTTACTCGCGGCAGGGATATGGCTACACCTTC
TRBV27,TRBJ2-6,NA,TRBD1,CASSSSKQGLSSGANVLTF,TGTGCCAGCAGTTCCTCGAAACAGGGGCTGAGCTCTGGGGCCAACGTCCTGACTTTC
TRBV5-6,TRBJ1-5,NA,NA,CASSFLGSSNQPQHF,TGTGCCAGCAGCTTCCTGGGGTCTAGCAATCAGCCCCAGCATTTT
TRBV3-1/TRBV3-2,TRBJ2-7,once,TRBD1,CASSQSTGRAYEQYF,TGTGCCAGCAGCCAGTCGACAGGGCGAGCCTACGAGCAGTACTTC
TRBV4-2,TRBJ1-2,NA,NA,CASSQVARRQDGYTF,TGTGCCAGCAGCCAAGTTGCCCGGAGACAGGATGGCTACACCTTC
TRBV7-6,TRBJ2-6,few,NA,CASSRGTSGANVLTF,TGTGCCAGCAGCCGGGGGACATCTGGGGCCAACGTCCTGACTTTC
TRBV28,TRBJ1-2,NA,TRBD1,CASSLRDRATYGYTF,TGTGCCAGCAGCCTCCGGGACAGGGCTACCTATGGCTACACCTTC
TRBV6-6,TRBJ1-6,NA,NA,CASTWTVDSPLHF,TGTGCCAGCACATGGACGGTCGATTCACCCCTCCACTTT
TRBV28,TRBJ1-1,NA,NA,CASSFSGNTEAFF,TGTGCCAGCAGTTTCTCAGGGAACACTGAAGCTTTCTTT
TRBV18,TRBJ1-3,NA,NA,CASSPPMRANGISGNTIYF,TGTGCCAGCTCACCACCGATGAGGGCCAACGGAATCTCTGGAAACACCATATATTTT
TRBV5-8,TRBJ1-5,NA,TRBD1,CASSNGVGQGANQPQHF,TGTGCCAGCAGCAACGGAGTGGGACAGGGAGCAAATCAGCCCCAGCATTTT
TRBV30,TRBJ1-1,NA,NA,CAWGVTQGAEAFF,TGTGCCTGGGGGGTGACCCAAGGCGCTGAAGCTTTCTTT
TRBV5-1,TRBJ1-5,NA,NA,CASSLGGSGSNQPQHF,TGCGCCAGCAGCTTGGGGGGATCAGGGAGCAATCAGCCCCAGCATTTT
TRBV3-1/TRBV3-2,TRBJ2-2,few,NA,CASSARYNTGELFF,TGTGCCAGCAGCGCCCGTTACAACACCGGGGAGCTGTTTTTT
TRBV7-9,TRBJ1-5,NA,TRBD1,CASSLGTGGLGQPQHF,TGTGCCAGCAGCTTGGGAACAGGGGGCTTAGGTCAGCCCCAGCATTTT
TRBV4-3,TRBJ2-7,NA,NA,CASSQEARRLYEQYF,TGCGCCAGCAGCCAAGAAGCCCGCCGGCTCTACGAGCAGTACTTC
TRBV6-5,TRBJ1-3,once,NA,CASSYGGGNTIYF,TGTGCCAGCAGTTACGGGGGAGGAAACACCATATATTTT
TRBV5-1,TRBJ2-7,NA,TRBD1,CASSPGTGIDEQYF,TGCGCCAGCAGCCCCGGGACAGGGATAGACGAGCAGTACTTC
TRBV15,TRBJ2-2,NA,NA,CATSRVASGTGELFF,TGTGCCACCAGCAGAGTAGCTTCAGGGACCGGGGAGCTGTTTTTT
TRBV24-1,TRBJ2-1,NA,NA,CATSDPDRSSYNEQFF,TGTGCCACCAGTGACCCCGACAGGAGCTCCTACAATGAGCAGTTCTTC
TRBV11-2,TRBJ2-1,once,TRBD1,CASSSFGQGGSYNEQFF,TGTGCCAGCAGCTCTTTCGGACAGGGCGGATCCTACAATGAGCAGTTCTTC
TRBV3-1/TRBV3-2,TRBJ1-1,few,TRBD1,CASGGQANTEAFF,TGTGCCAGCGGGGGACAGGCGAACACTGAAGCTTTCTTT
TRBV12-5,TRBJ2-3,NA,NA,CASGLSQWGTDTQYF,TGTGCTAGTGGTTTGTCCCAGTGGGGCACAGATACGCAGTATTTT
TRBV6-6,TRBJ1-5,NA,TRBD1,CASMGDRINQPQHF,TGTGCCAGCATGGGGGACAGGATCAATCAGCCCCAGCATTTT
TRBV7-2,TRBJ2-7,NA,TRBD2,CASSPRTSGPYEQYF,TGTGCCAGCAGCCCTCGGACTAGCGGGCCCTACGAGCAGTACTTC
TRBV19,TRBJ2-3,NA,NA,CASSIGPGALTDTQYF,TGTGCCAGTAGTATCGGTCCAGGGGCTTTAACAGATACGCAGTATTTT
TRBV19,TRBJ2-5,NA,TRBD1,CASRIGTGVQETQYF,TGTGCCAGTAGGATTGGGACAGGAGTCCAAGAGACCCAGTACTTC